The 21 T cell receptor beta chains in this list originate from one sample, sequenced in a study of PD-1 blockade in classical Hodgkin lymphoma. The data were produced by immunoSEQ multiplex PCR, yet TCRdb's version contains in-frame clones alone and is incomplete. The sample records 45,000 to 60,000 clones, over 70% being singletons. All trial patients relapsed after autologous stem cell transplantation. This sample comprised peripheral blood mononuclear cells (PBMCs), obtained at baseline. The source is a human donor with classical Hodgkin lymphoma.

The chain couples TRBV5-1 to TRBJ2-7; 9 bases line up with TRBD1. CDR3 length: 15 amino acids. Germline-derived CDR1 and CDR2 are SGHRS and YFSETQ. The V gene end was trimmed by 4 bases and the J gene end by 3 bases; junction bases not matched to a gene: 8. CDR3 coding DNA: TGCGCCAGCAGCCAACAGGGGGCCCAGGGCTACGAGCAGTACTTC. Residues: CASSQQGAQGYEQYF. Full variable domain (remainder filled in from reference TRBV5-1 and TRBJ2-7): KAGVTQTPRYLIKTRGQQVTLSCSPISGHRSVSWYQQTPGQGLQFLFEYFSETQRNKGNFPGRFSGRQFSNSRSEMNVSTLELGDSALYLCASSQQGAQGYEQYFGPGTRLTVT.

This clone occurred once. This chain uses TRBV2 with TRBJ2-7; unclear D gene. V was shortened by 2 bases and J by 6 bases, with 8 bases between the two germline ends. Germline assignment: CDR1 SNHLY and CDR2 FYNNEI. The CDR3 consists of 12 residues. The CDR3 DNA sequence: TGTGCCAGCAGTGAAAACCCCAGCGAGCAGTACGTC. Protein product: CASSENPSEQYV.

The CDR3 spells CASSRIYEGLDTEAFF. The CDR3 nucleotides are TGTGCCAGCTCACGGATTTATGAGGGGCTTGACACTGAAGCTTTCTTT. The rearrangement uses TRBV18 and TRBJ1-1, with D perhaps TRBD1 (5 bases). Trimming cost V 4 bases and J 3 bases, with 18 bases left between them. The CDR3 is made up of 16 amino acids. Germline lookup yields CDR1 KGHSH and CDR2 LQKENI.

This chain joins TRBV4-1 and TRBJ2-5; 13 nucleotides line up with TRBD2. Losses at the gene ends were 4 bases for V and 3 bases for J; bases not matched to a gene: 5. From germline, CDR1 is MGHRA and CDR2 YSYEKL. This CDR3 spans 16 amino acids. CDR3 sequence reads: CASSLSGLAGKETQYF. In DNA, the CDR3 is TGCGCCAGCAGCCTTTCGGGACTAGCGGGGAAAGAGACCCAGTACTTC.

The chain employs TRBV18 and TRBJ2-3, with D possibly matching TRBD1 (5 bases). Germline-derived CDR1 and CDR2 are KGHSH and LQKENI. Trimming shortened V by 4 bases and J by 1 base, and 12 bases separated the two germline ends. The CDR3 covers 15 residues. As DNA, the CDR3 is TGTGCCAGCTCACACTCCAGGGTAGGCACAGATACGCAGTATTTT. It yields the protein CASSHSRVGTDTQYF.

This chain links TRBV19 with TRBJ1-2; maybe TRBD1 (6 bases). Germline CDR1 LNHDA, CDR2 SQIVND (reference sequence). Trimming pared 3 bases from V and 4 bases from J, leaving 9 bases between. The CDR3 consists of 13 residues. CDR3 sequence (DNA): TGTGCCAGTAGTATTGCGGGGGCCTATGGCTACACCTTC. The encoded protein is CASSIAGAYGYTF.

J is TRBJ2-7 and V is TRBV19; perhaps TRBD1 as D (6 bases). Per germline, CDR1 LNHDA and CDR2 SQIVND (reference sequence). V lost 5 bases and J 6 bases, leaving 11 bases between the germline ends. The CDR3 totals 12 residues. The CDR3 nucleotides are TGTGCCAGTAGTCAACAGGGCGGCGAGCAGTACGTC. Translating it yields CASSQQGGEQYV.

The V gene is TRBV7-2, the J gene TRBJ1-1; D is ambiguous. The CDR3 is 18 amino acids. V gave up 2 bases and J gave up 1 base, with 20 bases separating them. The germline V gene has CDR1 SGHTA and CDR2 FQGNSA. CDR3 in DNA: TGTGCCAGCAGCTTACTTCCGGGTCCACCAAGGCGGAACACTGAAGCTTTCTTT. It codes for CASSLLPGPPRRNTEAFF.

The V gene is TRBV7-8, the J gene TRBJ2-3; D is ambiguous. V was shortened by 5 bases and J by 1 base, with 13 bases between the two germline ends. Germline V gene lookup returns CDR1 SGHVS and CDR2 FQNEAQ. CDR3 length: 15 residues. CDR3 sequence: CASSRTASRTDTQYF. CDR3 DNA: TGTGCCAGCAGCAGAACGGCATCCCGCACAGATACGCAGTATTTT.

This clone was seen more than once but under ten times. The V call is TRBV19, the J call TRBJ2-2, with D possibly being TRBD2 (5 bases). CDR1 is LNHDA, CDR2 SQIVND, per germline (reference sequence). The germline V and J ends were trimmed by 3 bases and 4 bases, with 12 bases remaining between them. CDR3 length: 15 residues. Here the CDR3 reads CASSMERSLTGELFF. As DNA, the CDR3 is TGTGCCAGTAGTATGGAGCGGAGCCTCACCGGGGAGCTGTTTTTT.

This clone has a single count. This sequence joins TRBV7-9 and TRBJ2-2; D ambiguous. The CDR3 runs to 14 residues. Germline assignment: CDR1 SEHNR and CDR2 FQNEAQ (reference sequence). V gave up 5 bases and J gave up 0 bases, with 7 bases separating them. CDR3 sequence (DNA): TGTGCCAGCAGCCCGACCGCGAACACCGGGGAGCTGTTTTTT. The encoded protein is CASSPTANTGELFF.

This clone was observed a handful of times. V gene TRBV4-1 combines with J gene TRBJ1-5; D remains unclear. The V end lost 3 bases, the J end lost 8 bases, and 20 bases lay between the germline ends. This CDR3 is 16 amino acids long. Per germline, CDR1 MGHRA and CDR2 YSYEKL. CDR3 region: CASSQGSDGNRKPQHF. The CDR3 DNA follows: TGCGCCAGCAGCCAGGGATCCGATGGGAATCGGAAGCCCCAGCATTTT.

The V gene is TRBV2, the J gene TRBJ1-2, with D possibly being TRBD1 (6 bases). The germline V gene encodes CDR1 SNHLY and CDR2 FYNNEI. Trimming pared 7 bases from V and 2 bases from J, leaving 14 bases between. The length of the CDR3 is 14 residues. CDR3 coding DNA: TGTGCCAGCACTCGGACAGCCGGGAACTATGGCTACACCTTC. This translates into CASTRTAGNYGYTF.

The rearrangement links TRBV10-3 to TRBJ1-5; unclear D gene. The CDR3 has 12 residues. Looked up from germline, CDR1 is ENHRY and CDR2 is SYGVKD. In nucleotides, the CDR3 is TGTGCTACAAGGAGGGAGGATCAGCCCCAGCATTTT. It encodes CATRREDQPQHF.

About this clone: Its ends do not fully match the called genes, so a read error is possible. The chain's CDR3 is CASSLEVPQREYTGELFF. CDR3 DNA: TGTGCTAGCAGCTTAGAGGTTCCTCAGCGGGAGTACACCGGGGAGCTGTTTTTT. This chain joins TRBV7-7 and TRBJ2-2; 8 bases match TRBD2. The CDR3 runs 18 residues. Germline V gene lookup returns CDR1 SSHAT and CDR2 FNYEAQ (reference sequence). The entire variable domain, with the rest obtained from reference TRBV7-7 and TRBJ2-2, is as follows: GAGVSQSPRYKVTKRGQDVTLRCDPISSHATLYWYQQALGQGPEFLTYFNYEAQPDKSGLPSDRFSAERPEGSISTLTIQRTEQRDSAMYRCASSLEVPQREYTGELFFGEGSRLTVL.

The chain couples TRBV19 to TRBJ1-4; tentatively, D is TRBD1 (5 bases). V was trimmed by 6 bases and J by 7 bases, leaving 15 bases between them. This CDR3 spans 14 amino acids. Germline CDR1 LNHDA, CDR2 SQIVND (reference sequence). CDR3 DNA: TGTGCCAGTAGCCAGGACATAGGGAGTGAAAAACTGTTTTTT. Protein: CASSQDIGSEKLFF.

The gene calls are TRBV28 and TRBJ2-3; D could derive from TRBD1 or TRBD2 (5 bases each). Germline V gene data show CDR1 as MDHEN and CDR2 as SYDVKM. CDR3 length: 13 residues. V was clipped by 1 base and J by 6 bases, with 8 bases between them. In DNA form, the CDR3 reads TGTGCCAGCAGTTTATCGGGGCTGGATACGCAGTATTTT. This codes for CASSLSGLDTQYF.

J is TRBJ1-5 and V is TRBV19, with D uncertain. CDR3 length equals 15 residues. Germline V gives CDR1 LNHDA, CDR2 SQIVND (reference sequence). V was clipped by 7 bases and J by 1 base, with 14 bases between them. CDR3 coding DNA: TGTGCCAGTATCCTCGGCCATAGGAGCAATCAGCCCCAGCATTTT. Amino acids: CASILGHRSNQPQHF.

The CDR3: CASSFPLGTFQETQYF. The CDR3 DNA follows: TGTGCCAGCAGCTTCCCTTTGGGGACTTTCCAAGAGACCCAGTACTTC. The chain combines TRBV11-2 with TRBJ2-5; maybe TRBD2 (6 bases). The CDR3 is 16 residues long. Per germline, CDR1 SGHAT and CDR2 FQNNGV. Trimming took 3 bases from V and 1 from J, leaving 15 bases between them.

The V call is TRBV7-2, the J call TRBJ2-1, with 7 bases that match TRBD1. This CDR3 has 15 residues. V shed 5 bases, J shed 5 bases, and the junction held 9 bases outside the gene matches. Looked up from germline, CDR1 is SGHTA and CDR2 is FQGNSA. The CDR3 is CASSQDRVSHNEQFF. DNA of the CDR3: TGTGCCAGCAGCCAAGACAGGGTTTCCCACAATGAGCAGTTCTTC.

The chain joins TRBV4-3 to TRBJ2-3; the D is unclear. Germline V gene lookup returns CDR1 LGHNA and CDR2 YSLEER. Between the trimmed V and J ends, which lost 0 bases and 2 bases, there was a span of 9 bases. This CDR3 spans 15 amino acids. The CDR3 here is CASSQDLIFTDTQYF. CDR3 nucleotides: TGCGCCAGCAGCCAAGATCTAATTTTCACAGATACGCAGTATTTT.